This entry lists 13 T cell receptor beta chains sequenced from one sample in a study of vaccination and CD4 T cells after COVID-19. Treatment meaning: 10-day PBMC culture with coronavirus spike peptide pools or control peptides (ViraFEST assay). Cultured CD4+ T-cell DNA underwent Oncomine TCR Beta short-read sequencing. TCRdb recomputed calls from the PCR reads with MiXCR, one row per CDR3 protein. This table holds about 12,000 distinct CDR3 sequences, 55% to 65% found once. For these TCRs, the target antigens are not known. The sample in question was CD4+ T cells from blood, cultured in vitro, obtained before SARS-CoV-2 vaccination. All receptors derive from a human donor who had recovered from COVID-19.

The chain has TRBV19 and TRBJ1-5, with TRBD1 identical over 7 bases. With 3 bases clipped from V and 1 base from J, the junction kept 3 bases outside the gene matches. This CDR3 has 15 amino acids. The V gene's germline CDR1 is LNHDA and CDR2 SQIVND (reference sequence). The CDR3, as DNA: TGTGCCAGTAGTATCGGGACAGTCAGCAATCAGCCCCAGCATTTT. Protein product: CASSIGTVSNQPQHF.

The CDR3 sequence: CASRGQYVNTEAFF. CDR3 DNA sequence: TGTGCCAGCAGGGGACAGTACGTGAACACTGAAGCTTTCTTT. The chain carries TRBV2 and TRBJ1-1; 7 bases align to TRBD1. The CDR3 runs to 14 residues. V lost 6 bases to trimming and J lost 0 bases; unmatched junction nucleotides: 4. CDR1 and CDR2 from the germline V gene are SNHLY and FYNNEI.

V is TRBV7-3 and J is TRBJ2-1; 7 nucleotides match TRBD1. The DNA end is more similar to TRBJ2-7, so the J call may be wrong. There are 13 residues in the CDR3. In germline, CDR1 is SGHTA, CDR2 FQGTGA. CDR3 in DNA: TGTGCCTCCTCAAAGGGGGCAGCTTACGAGCAGTACTTC. The encoded protein is CASSKGAAYEQYF.

The chain employs TRBV10-3 and TRBJ1-2; TRBD1 might be the D (5 bases). This CDR3 has 14 amino acids. Germline V gene lookup returns CDR1 ENHRY and CDR2 SYGVKD. V shed 2 bases and J shed 7 bases, with 14 bases lying between them. CDR3 bases: TGTGCCATCAGTGAGCAATCAGGGACCGGTGGCTACACCTTC. Translating it yields CAISEQSGTGGYTF.

Comment on this clonotype: Because the CDR3's place on the DNA is in doubt, the DNA is left out and the CDR3 is given as listed by TCRdb. V is TRBV19 and J is TRBJ2-5; the table's D call of TRBD1 was not tested on the DNA. Germline V lookup: CDR1 LNHDA, CDR2 SQIVND (reference sequence). The CDR3 numbers 15 amino acids, ends counted. CDR3: CASSISDSFLETQYF.

The chain couples TRBV12-3 or TRBV12-4 to TRBJ1-6; D remains ambiguous. This CDR3 has 13 amino acids. Between the trimmed V and J ends, which lost 3 bases and 14 bases, there was a span of 14 bases. The CDR3 spells CASSFRRQVSLHF. The CDR3 bases are TGTGCCAGCAGTTTCAGAAGACAAGTTTCCCTCCACTTT.

For this clonotype: Because it lacks the conserved phenylalanine or tryptophan at the end, this CDR3 is likely a read error. V gene TRBV6-1 combines with J gene TRBJ2-7; no definite D call. Deletions cut 7 bases from V and 0 bases from J, with 13 bases between. Germline CDR1 MNHNS, CDR2 SASEGT. The CDR3 consists of 14 residues. CDR3 loop: CASTSIVSSYEQYL. CDR3 nucleotides: TGTGCCAGCACCAGTATAGTGAGCTCCTACGAGCAGTACCTC.

The chain joins TRBV27 to TRBJ2-1; 16 positions match TRBD2. CDR1 MNHEY and CDR2 SMNVEV come from the germline V gene (reference sequence). J lost 5 bases, V lost 1 base, and 17 bases had no gene match. The CDR3 has 22 amino acids. This CDR3 reads CASSLWVKPGTSGRVSDNEQFF. CDR3 in DNA: TGTGCCAGCAGTTTATGGGTGAAACCCGGGACTAGCGGGAGGGTAAGCGACAATGAGCAGTTCTTC.

This clonotype was picked up a small number of times. The genes are TRBV27 and TRBJ2-7; TRBD1 is a possible D gene (5 bases). Germline V gene sequence: CDR1 MNHEY, CDR2 SMNVEV (reference sequence). This CDR3 has 13 amino acids. The germline V and J ends were trimmed by 6 bases and 4 bases, with 13 bases remaining between them. CDR3 amino acids: CASSQWGEYEQYF. The CDR3 DNA follows: TGTGCCAGCAGCCAGTGGGGCGAATACGAGCAGTACTTC.

This rearrangement joins TRBV6-5 to TRBJ2-3, with 8 positions matching TRBD2. V lost 4 bases and J lost 2; bases outside the gene matches: 8. There are 16 residues in the CDR3. CDR1 is MNHEY and CDR2 is SVGAGI in the germline V gene. The DNA of the CDR3 is TGTGCCAGCAGTTCAATACTAGCGGTTAACACAGATACGCAGTATTTT. Amino acids: CASSSILAVNTDTQYF.

This clonotype was detected a few times. CDR3 in DNA: TGTGCCAGCAGTTCGAGCGGGAGGGCCTATGGCATTCAGTACTTC. Its translation is CASSSSGRAYGIQYF. V is TRBV12-3 or TRBV12-4 and J is TRBJ2-4, with 10 positions matching TRBD2. The CDR3 sequence is 15 residues long. V was clipped by 4 bases and J by 9 bases; unmatched bases: 9.

This clonotype was detected once. This chain links TRBV20-1 with TRBJ2-5, with 9 bases matching TRBD2. With 3 bases clipped from V and 5 bases from J, the junction kept 7 bases outside the gene matches. Looked up from germline, CDR1 is DFQATT and CDR2 is SNEGSKA (reference sequence). The CDR3 length is 14 residues. CDR3 in DNA: TGCAGTGCTAGTGCTAGCGGGACTTTCGAGACCCAGTACTTC. Its translation is CSASASGTFETQYF.

This chain's CDR3 is CASSPRTGANNSPLHF. The CDR3 nucleotides read TGTGCCAGTAGTCCCAGGACAGGAGCTAATAATTCACCCCTCCACTTT. The chain carries TRBV19 and TRBJ1-6, with 7 bases aligning to TRBD1. Germline CDR1 and CDR2: LNHDA and SQIVND (reference sequence). Trimming at V came to 5 bases and at J to 5 bases, leaving 9 bases not matched to a gene. The CDR3 is 16 amino acids.